The following is a TCR beta chain sequence with its context. Its specificity is not known. The table came from immunoSEQ multiplex PCR; TCRdb's copy has only in-frame clones and leaves some out. Of some 93,000 clones listed, just under 95% are singletons. Each patient experienced a relapse that followed autologous stem cell transplantation, and brentuximab vedotin exposure varied. This entry is derived from a study of PD-1 blockade in classical Hodgkin lymphoma. Trimming took 3 bases from V and 7 from J; bases not matched to a gene: 5. Germline assignment: CDR1 KGHSH and CDR2 LQKENI. The CDR3 has 15 residues. The study, taken as a whole, reports: With respect to the repertoire differences, their causes, possibly disease activity or prior therapy, remain undefined.

The receptor's source is a human donor with classical Hodgkin lymphoma. The sample consisted of peripheral blood mononuclear cells (PBMCs), taken at baseline. This chain uses TRBV18 with TRBJ2-5, with 13 positions matching TRBD2. The CDR3 nucleotides read TGTGCCAGCTCACCCGGACTAGCGGGAGAGTTGACCCAGTACTTC. It encodes CASSPGLAGELTQYF. Complete variable domain (other parts from reference TRBV18 and TRBJ2-5): NAGVMQNPRHLVRRRGQEARLRCSPMKGHSHVYWYRQLPEEGLKFMVYLQKENIIDESGMPKERFSAEFPKEGPSILRIQQVVRGDSAAYFCASSPGLAGELTQYFGPGTRLLVL.